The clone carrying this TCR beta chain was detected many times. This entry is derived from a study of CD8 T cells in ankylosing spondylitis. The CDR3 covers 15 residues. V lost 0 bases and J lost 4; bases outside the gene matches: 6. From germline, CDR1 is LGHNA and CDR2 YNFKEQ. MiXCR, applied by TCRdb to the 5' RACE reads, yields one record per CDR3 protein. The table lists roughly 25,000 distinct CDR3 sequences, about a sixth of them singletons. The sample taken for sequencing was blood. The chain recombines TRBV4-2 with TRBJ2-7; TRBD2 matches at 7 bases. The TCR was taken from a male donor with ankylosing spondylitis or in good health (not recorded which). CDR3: CASSQDLRELYEQYF. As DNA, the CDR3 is TGTGCCAGCAGCCAAGATCTGCGGGAGTTGTACGAGCAGTACTTC.